A selection of T cell receptor beta chains follows, all from one sample in a study of blood T cell repertoires in COVID-19. Some clones are missing from TCRdb's copy, which holds only in-frame ones; the method was immunoSEQ multiplex PCR. The sample yields about 200,000 clones, 65% to 90% seen once. The sequencing sample was made of PBMCs or T cells enriched from blood (not recorded which). These TCRs come from a woman younger than 45 who had been exposed to COVID-19. Each CDR3 is given with its conserved first and last residue. D genes are given only for firm matches. Size is stated for part of the rows, as once, few or many counts, or as a class when the clone is expanded.

J	D	size	V	DNA	CDR3
TRBJ2-3	-	-	TRBV24-1	TGTGCCACCAGCACCACGGCAGATACGCAGTATTTT	CATSTTADTQYF
TRBJ1-2	TRBD1	-	TRBV9	TGTGCCAGCAGCGTAGCTCCGTCGGCAGGGGGTAACTATGGCTACACCTTC	CASSVAPSAGGNYGYTF
TRBJ2-5	-	-	TRBV7-2	TGTGCCAGCAGCTTAATTAGGTACTCGGGAGAGACCCAGTACTTC	CASSLIRYSGETQYF
TRBJ2-3	TRBD2	-	TRBV10-3	TGTGCCATCAAAGCGGGGGGGCCTGGTAGCACAGATACGCAGTATTTT	CAIKAGGPGSTDTQYF
TRBJ2-1	TRBD2	-	TRBV24-1	TGTGCCACCAGTGACCCCGGGAGGGGAAGGGGAGGTGAGCAGTTCTTC	CATSDPGRGRGGEQFF
TRBJ2-1	TRBD1	-	TRBV4-2	TGTGCCAGCAGTCAGACAACCGGGACAGGGGGTCATAATGAGCAGTTCTTC	CASSQTTGTGGHNEQFF
TRBJ2-1	TRBD2	-	TRBV4-1	TGCGCCAGCAGCCAAGATTCCGGGCGGGGGGGCTTAAATGAGCAGTTCTTC	CASSQDSGRGGLNEQFF
TRBJ1-1	-	-	TRBV5-5	TGTGCCAGCAGCTTGGTTTCTGCGGGGGCTGAAGCTTTCTTT	CASSLVSAGAEAFF
TRBJ1-1	-	-	TRBV6-1	TGTGCCAGCAGTGAATATGAGGGCGCGGTGTATGCTTTCTTT	CASSEYEGAVYAFF
TRBJ1-2	-	-	TRBV5-6	TGTGCCAGCAGCTTGGCCGGGGTTGAAGGCTACACCTTC	CASSLAGVEGYTF
TRBJ2-5	-	-	TRBV12-3/TRBV12-4	TGTGCCAGCAGTTTACCCCGGGGGGAGACCCAGTACTTC	CASSLPRGETQYF
TRBJ2-7	TRBD1	-	TRBV6-4	TGTGCCAGCGGTACAACCTCCGGGACAGCAATCTCCCACGAGCAGTACTTC	CASGTTSGTAISHEQYF
TRBJ2-5	TRBD1	-	TRBV29-1	TGCAGCGTCCAGGGCCCCAGACAGGGGGTAAAGGAGACCCAGTACTTC	CSVQGPRQGVKETQYF
TRBJ2-1	-	-	TRBV24-1	TGTGCCACCAGTGATTCAGGCAGGGGCAATGAGCAGTTCTTC	CATSDSGRGNEQFF
TRBJ2-1	TRBD2	-	TRBV6-4	TGTGCCAGCAGTCGGGGGGGCCAGGTTGATGAGCAGTTCTTC	CASSRGGQVDEQFF
TRBJ2-7	-	-	TRBV5-1	TGCGCCAGCAGCTTGGAATGGCGGTTAAACCCCTACGAGCAGTACTTC	CASSLEWRLNPYEQYF
TRBJ2-1	-	-	TRBV12-3/TRBV12-4	TGTGCCAGCAGTTTCGAGGGGGGGCCGCGTTTCTTC	CASSFEGGPRFF
TRBJ1-4	-	-	TRBV6-5	TGTGCCAGCAGTTACGTTCGGACAGCAGGTGAAAAACTGTTTTTT	CASSYVRTAGEKLFF
TRBJ2-7	-	-	TRBV6-1	TGTGCCAGCAGTGAAGCTCCAGGCAGCTCCTACGAGCAGTACTTC	CASSEAPGSSYEQYF
TRBJ1-5	-	-	TRBV6-5	TGTGCCAGCAGGCCTACTCAGGGGCCCCAGCATTTT	CASRPTQGPQHF
TRBJ1-2	-	-	TRBV5-4	TGTGCCAGCAGCCTTGCAGGGAACTATGGCTACACCTTC	CASSLAGNYGYTF
TRBJ1-1	-	once	TRBV12-3/TRBV12-4	TGTGCCAGCAGGACGGGACACCCTGAAGCTTTCTTT	CASRTGHPEAFF
TRBJ2-3	-	-	TRBV13	TGTGCCAGCAGCCCCCGGGACACTTCAGATACGCAGTATTTT	CASSPRDTSDTQYF
TRBJ1-5	-	-	TRBV5-8	TGTGCCAGCAGCTTGCAGGGGATACCCAATCAGCCCCAGCATTTT	CASSLQGIPNQPQHF
TRBJ2-2	-	-	TRBV2	TGTGCCAGCAGTGACCCCGTAGAGCTGTTTTTT	CASSDPVELFF
TRBJ1-1	-	-	TRBV5-1	TGCGCCAGCAGCTTGGAGCGGGGTAACACTGAAGCTTTCTTT	CASSLERGNTEAFF
TRBJ1-5	-	-	TRBV11-2	TGTGCCAGCAGCCCTGCCATAGCCAATCAGCCCCAGCATTTT	CASSPAIANQPQHF
TRBJ2-2	TRBD1	-	TRBV6-5	TGTGCCAGCCGAGTGGGGACAGGGGCCACCGGGGAGCTGTTTTTT	CASRVGTGATGELFF
TRBJ1-5	TRBD1	few	TRBV13	TGTGCCAGCAGCTTCGACAGGGGAAAAAATCAGCCCCAGCATTTT	CASSFDRGKNQPQHF
TRBJ1-2	-	-	TRBV29-1	TGCAGCGTGAAGGGGTTGGCGATTTATGGCTACACCTTC	CSVKGLAIYGYTF
TRBJ1-1	-	-	TRBV19	TGTGCCAGTAGTATTGGTACAGGGAACACTGAAGCTTTCTTT	CASSIGTGNTEAFF
TRBJ2-1	TRBD1	-	TRBV9	TGTGCCAGCAGCGTAGATCGAGGGAACAGGGGACGATTCGATGAGCAGTTCTTC	CASSVDRGNRGRFDEQFF
TRBJ2-3	TRBD2	-	TRBV11-3	TGTGCCAGCAGCTTACGTCGGCGGGGGGGCGCCGGGACAGATACGCAGTATTTT	CASSLRRRGGAGTDTQYF
TRBJ1-1	-	-	TRBV5-1	TGCGCCAGCAGCTTGGAACAAATGAACACTGAAGCTTTCTTT	CASSLEQMNTEAFF
TRBJ1-6	TRBD1	-	TRBV19	TGTGCCAGTAGTATAATGTGGGACAGGGATTCACCCCTCCACTTT	CASSIMWDRDSPLHF
TRBJ2-2	-	-	TRBV5-1	TGCGCCAGCAGCCTACAGGGTCCCGGGACCGGGGAGCTGTTTTTT	CASSLQGPGTGELFF
TRBJ1-2	-	once	TRBV2	TGTGCCAGCAGTCCAGGGGACGGCTATGGCTACACCTTC	CASSPGDGYGYTF
TRBJ2-7	-	-	TRBV29-1	TGCAGCGCCGGGAGGGGACAGTTATACGAGCAGTACTTC	CSAGRGQLYEQYF
TRBJ2-7	TRBD2	-	TRBV19	TGTGCCAGTAGTAATCCGGGACTACTCTCCTACGAGCAGTACTTC	CASSNPGLLSYEQYF
TRBJ1-1	-	-	TRBV2	TGTGCCAGCTTAGGACAGTCGAACACTGAAGCTTTCTTT	CASLGQSNTEAFF
TRBJ1-2	-	-	TRBV14	TGTGCCAGCAGCCAGCCAGGGGAGACGGCCGATGGCTACACCTTC	CASSQPGETADGYTF
TRBJ1-5	TRBD1	-	TRBV30	TGTGCCTGGAGTTTGGCCAGGGGGGCAAATCAGCCCCAGCATTTT	CAWSLARGANQPQHF
TRBJ1-4	-	-	TRBV30	TGTGCCTTAGGGGGAGTACGAGAAAAACTGTTTTTT	CALGGVREKLFF
TRBJ1-5	-	-	TRBV7-8	TGTGCCAGCAGCTCCCAGGGTTTCAGTCAGCCCCAGCATTTT	CASSSQGFSQPQHF
TRBJ2-3	-	-	TRBV5-1	TGCGCCAGCAGCTATAGCGGAAACACAGATACGCAGTATTTT	CASSYSGNTDTQYF
TRBJ1-4	-	-	TRBV12-5	TGTGCTAGTGGTTTGGTCTTAGGACCGGGGGTAGAAAAACTGTTTTTT	CASGLVLGPGVEKLFF
TRBJ1-4	TRBD1	-	TRBV9	TGTGCCAGCAGCGTAGGAGGGCAGGGGGCAGATAATGAAAAACTGTTTTTT	CASSVGGQGADNEKLFF
TRBJ2-7	-	-	TRBV6-5	TGTGCCAGCAGTTTTGTAGGGGGCGCGGGGCCTTACGAGCAGTACTTC	CASSFVGGAGPYEQYF
TRBJ2-1	TRBD1	-	TRBV6-1	TGTGCCAGCAGTGAAAGGGGACAGGGGGCTCAACCGTTCTTC	CASSERGQGAQPFF
TRBJ2-5	TRBD1	-	TRBV5-8	TGTGCCAGCAGCTTGGGACAGGGGGCGAGGGAGACCCAGTACTTC	CASSLGQGARETQYF
TRBJ2-4	-	-	TRBV11-2	TGTGCCAGCAGCTTATTTTCAGGGGAGGGAAACATTCAGTACTTC	CASSLFSGEGNIQYF
TRBJ2-2	TRBD1	once	TRBV19	TGTGCCAGTAGACGACAGGGGATGACGAACACCGGGGAGCTGTTTTTT	CASRRQGMTNTGELFF
TRBJ1-2	-	-	TRBV24-1	TGTGCCACCAGTGATGTCGCACAGGGTCCCGATGGCTACACCTTC	CATSDVAQGPDGYTF
TRBJ2-3	-	-	TRBV15	TGTGCCACCAGCACAACACAGGGCACAGATACGCAGTATTTT	CATSTTQGTDTQYF
TRBJ1-3	-	-	TRBV25-1	TGTGCCAGCAGTGAATTTGGAGGTGCTGGAAACACCATATATTTT	CASSEFGGAGNTIYF
TRBJ2-1	-	-	TRBV24-1	TGTGCCACCAGTGACCCGTCCGGGGGATCCTACAATGAGCAGTTCTTC	CATSDPSGGSYNEQFF
TRBJ2-7	TRBD1	once	TRBV7-9	TGTGCCAGCAGCTTATCCCGACAGGGGATGGACGAGCAGTACTTC	CASSLSRQGMDEQYF
TRBJ1-1	TRBD1	-	TRBV5-4	TGTGCCAGCAGCTTGGGGGCACAGGGGGGGATTTCGTCTGAAGCTTTCTTT	CASSLGAQGGISSEAFF
TRBJ1-4	TRBD1	once	TRBV29-1	TGCAGCGCCAGGACAGGAACTAATGAAAAACTGTTTTTT	CSARTGTNEKLFF